This is a list of T cell receptor beta chains from one sample in a study of blood T cell repertoires in COVID-19. This table comes from immunoSEQ multiplex PCR, and its TCRdb copy is limited to in-frame clones, with some not included. The table lists roughly 160,000 clones, about 86% of them singletons. The sample consisted of peripheral blood. Source of these receptors: a man in his sixties with acute or convalescent COVID-19. Each CDR3 is given with its conserved first and last residue. Fields, in order: J gene, clone size, V gene, D gene, CDR3 protein, CDR3 DNA. The D gene is left open where the match is weak. Part of the rows lack a size; the others show once, few, many or a class for expanded clones.

j_gene: TRBJ1-6
abundance: once
v_gene: TRBV10-3
d_gene: -
CDR3aa: CAISESADSPLHF
CDR3nt: TGTGCCATCAGTGAGTCAGCGGATTCACCCCTCCACTTT

j_gene: TRBJ1-2
abundance: -
v_gene: TRBV5-1
d_gene: -
CDR3aa: CASSSTDGLGGYTF
CDR3nt: TGCGCCAGCAGCTCCACAGACGGCCTTGGAGGCTACACCTTC

j_gene: TRBJ2-5
abundance: -
v_gene: TRBV15
d_gene: TRBD2
CDR3aa: CATSPPGRLRETQYF
CDR3nt: TGTGCCACCAGCCCCCCCGGGAGGCTCCGGGAGACCCAGTACTTC

j_gene: TRBJ1-1
abundance: -
v_gene: TRBV6-5
d_gene: TRBD1
CDR3aa: CASRRQGTEAFF
CDR3nt: TGTGCCAGCAGGAGACAGGGCACTGAAGCTTTCTTT

j_gene: TRBJ2-1
abundance: -
v_gene: TRBV5-4
d_gene: TRBD1
CDR3aa: CASSLGGTGGREQFF
CDR3nt: TGTGCCAGCAGCTTGGGTGGGACAGGGGGTCGTGAGCAGTTCTTC

j_gene: TRBJ1-5
abundance: -
v_gene: TRBV27
d_gene: TRBD1
CDR3aa: CASRQGFSNQPQHF
CDR3nt: TGTGCCAGCAGACAGGGGTTTAGCAATCAGCCCCAGCATTTT

j_gene: TRBJ1-1
abundance: once
v_gene: TRBV28
d_gene: TRBD1
CDR3aa: CASKGTGERSTEAFF
CDR3nt: TGTGCCAGCAAAGGGACAGGAGAGAGGAGCACTGAAGCTTTCTTT

j_gene: TRBJ2-1
abundance: -
v_gene: TRBV2
d_gene: -
CDR3aa: CASSEDSYNEQFF
CDR3nt: TGTGCCAGCAGTGAGGACAGTTACAATGAGCAGTTCTTC

j_gene: TRBJ2-7
abundance: once
v_gene: TRBV10-3
d_gene: -
CDR3aa: CAISDSTSWEQYF
CDR3nt: TGTGCCATCAGTGATTCAACCAGTTGGGAGCAGTACTTC

j_gene: TRBJ1-5
abundance: -
v_gene: TRBV28
d_gene: -
CDR3aa: CASSLERLHSNQPQHF
CDR3nt: TGTGCCAGCAGTTTGGAGAGACTTCACAGCAATCAGCCCCAGCATTTT

j_gene: TRBJ2-1
abundance: -
v_gene: TRBV24-1
d_gene: TRBD1
CDR3aa: CATKNAGGDEQFF
CDR3nt: TGTGCCACCAAGAATGCAGGGGGCGATGAGCAGTTCTTC

j_gene: TRBJ2-7
abundance: -
v_gene: TRBV5-4
d_gene: TRBD2
CDR3aa: CASSQKVAGAREQYF
CDR3nt: TGTGCCAGCAGCCAGAAGGTAGCGGGAGCGAGGGAGCAGTACTTC

j_gene: TRBJ2-2
abundance: -
v_gene: TRBV28
d_gene: TRBD2
CDR3aa: CASSRGTRGTGELFF
CDR3nt: TGTGCCAGCAGCCGTGGGACTAGGGGGACCGGGGAGCTGTTTTTT

j_gene: TRBJ1-1
abundance: -
v_gene: TRBV12-1
d_gene: -
CDR3aa: CAIPPRGRNRNMNTEAFF
CDR3nt: TGTGCCATTCCACCCAGGGGGCGAAACCGTAACATGAACACTGAAGCTTTCTTT

j_gene: TRBJ2-7
abundance: -
v_gene: TRBV18
d_gene: TRBD2
CDR3aa: CASSPSGTSGRSSYEQYF
CDR3nt: TGTGCCAGCTCACCATCCGGGACTAGCGGAAGGAGCTCCTACGAGCAGTACTTC

j_gene: TRBJ2-5
abundance: -
v_gene: TRBV27
d_gene: -
CDR3aa: CASSDLTTGLQETQYF
CDR3nt: TGTGCCAGCAGCGACTTAACAACAGGGCTCCAAGAGACCCAGTACTTC

j_gene: TRBJ2-7
abundance: once
v_gene: TRBV9
d_gene: TRBD2
CDR3aa: CASSASGRSYEQYF
CDR3nt: TGTGCCAGCAGCGCTAGCGGGAGATCCTACGAGCAGTACTTC

j_gene: TRBJ2-6
abundance: -
v_gene: TRBV5-1
d_gene: -
CDR3aa: CASLPGAGANVLTF
CDR3nt: TGCGCCAGCCTTCCAGGGGCTGGGGCCAACGTCCTGACTTTC